The TCR beta chain described here comes from a study of T cell repertoires in cytomegalovirus infection (dated by TCRdb to the late 2010s). Context from the whole study: Recently identified HLA-C-restricted CMV epitopes, whose presentation resists viral immunomodulation, were targeted by peptide stimulations together with well-studied HLA-B-restricted epitopes. Because public TCR beta signatures pointed to carriage of CMV infection together with the matching HLA type, the HLA type of each donor mattered for the analysis. What the research found in general, with its limitations: Cumulative frequency of public TCR beta family members discriminated carriers of CMV infection plus the relevant HLA type in this cohort and an independent roughly 330-donor cohort. The ex vivo response was dominated by HLA-C-restricted CMV-specific TCR beta clonotypes, which also provided the single most frequent clonotype in two of eight donors.

Per the germline V gene (reference sequence), MNHEY is the CDR1 and SMNVEV is the CDR2. Relative to germline, V is missing 5 bases and J is missing 5 bases, with 8 bases of the junction outside any gene match. The CDR3 numbers 15 residues from cysteine through phenylalanine. CDR3 DNA is the only sequence kept; it has 45 bases, read in frame from the first base. In this sample, this clonotype turned up a few times. The specificity of this receptor is unknown. Base qualities are missing; no much larger clone stands one base away. The treatment or condition label here, explained by the study, means: in vitro stimulation with specific CMV peptide epitopes to enrich CMV-specific T cells. The listed sequencing device is Illumina HiSeq 1500. Using fastp trimming at Q25 and MiXCR clonotype assembly, TCRdb reanalyzed the public sequencing data and kept in-frame beta chains. When rows share a CDR3 protein, they turn into one entry using the most common DNA and genes. The sample records about 24,000 distinct CDR3 sequences, 22% of which are singletons. The top ten hold 91% of the sample.

The V gene is TRBV27 and the J gene is TRBJ2-3; TRBD1 matches 9 bases in the middle. The TCR was taken from a human donor in good health (CMV status not recorded). Some clones in this sample may be carry-over from other donors' samples. Sequencing was performed on CD8+ T cells from cultured PBMCs, taken from culture after CMV antigen stimulation. In nucleotides, the sequence is TGTGCCAGCAGTCTCCTACAGGGGGCGGGAGATACGCAGTATTTT. Its translation is CASSLLQGAGDTQYF.